This entry lists 3 T cell receptor beta chains sequenced from one sample in a study of vaccination and CD4 T cells after COVID-19. These TCRs are of unknown antigen specificity. The Oncomine TCR Beta short-read assay generated sequence data from the DNA of cultured CD4+ T cells. TCRdb processed the PCR reads anew with MiXCR; each CDR3 protein has one entry. The table shows about 30,000 distinct CDR3 sequences, with over 30% occurring only once. Time point indicated: late sampling 161 to 241 days after vaccination in three convalescent patients. Sample treatment: approximately 9-day PBMC culture with coronavirus spike peptide pools or control peptides (ViraFEST assay). Sequencing was performed on CD4+ T cells from blood, cultured in vitro, taken about 7 months after SARS-CoV-2 vaccination. The source of these receptors is a human donor who had recovered from COVID-19.

This clonotype was detected a few times. This rearrangement joins TRBV20-1 to TRBJ1-6, with no clear D. V was cut by 6 bases and J by 0 bases, with 18 bases left in between. Germline CDR1 reads DFQATT; CDR2 reads SNEGSKA (reference sequence). The CDR3 is 17 amino acids. In nucleotides, the CDR3 is TGCAGTGCCAAACACCTTGAAAGGAGCTCCTATAATTCACCCCTCCACTTT. Its translation: CSAKHLERSSYNSPLHF.

This clonotype has a handful of counts. CDR3 nucleotides: TGTGCCAGCAGTGAACAGGGGGCATCGTACAATGAGCAGTTCTTC. Its translation: CASSEQGASYNEQFF. The chain joins TRBV6-1 to TRBJ2-1, with 8 bases that match TRBD1. After removal of 2 bases from V and 4 bases from J, the junction contained 4 bases not matched to a gene. CDR3 length: 15 residues. The germline CDR1 and CDR2 sequences are MNHNS and SASEGT.

There are a few counts of this clonotype. The J gene is TRBJ1-5, the V gene TRBV2; the D gene is possibly TRBD1 (6 bases). Deletions cut 7 bases from V and 6 bases from J, with 13 bases between. The CDR3 totals 13 residues. Germline lookup yields CDR1 SNHLY and CDR2 FYNNEI. CDR3 in amino acids: CASNEEGGQPQHF. Here the CDR3 DNA reads TGTGCCAGCAACGAGGAAGGGGGTCAGCCCCAGCATTTT.